This entry concerns a single T cell receptor beta chain. V lost 10 bases to trimming and J lost 1 base, with 19 bases between them. Germline-derived CDR1 and CDR2 are MNHEY and SVGAGI. This CDR3 region has 15 residues. This sample stems from a study of blood T cell repertoires in COVID-19. Study-level background: Sites across the United States, Italy and Spain contributed samples from acute and convalescent COVID-19. In each case, the material was cDNA or gDNA derived from T cells, B-cell-depleted T cells, or PBMCs.

Using immunoSEQ multiplex PCR, the repertoire was profiled, and TCRdb retains in-frame clones only, with some absent. The table records around 84,000 clones, around four fifths of them present only once. The TCR was taken from a man aged 60 to 69 with COVID-19, enrolled during active disease. The sequencing sample was made of peripheral blood. The chain links TRBV6-5 to TRBJ1-1, with D possibly being TRBD1 (5 bases). CDR3 nucleotides: TGTGCCACCAAGCGCCCTCCTAGGGGGAACACTGAAGCTTTCTTT. It codes for CATKRPPRGNTEAFF.